This T cell receptor beta chain emerged from a study of radiation and T cells in renal cell carcinoma (dated by TCRdb to 2019 to 2021). With regard to the full study: A total of fewer than 55 samples underwent TCR beta sequencing, made up of some 26 tumors and about 27 peripheral blood samples. A total of 4 million to 5 million unique CDR3 nucleotide sequences, encoding 2,658,974 unique CDR3 amino acid sequences, were found across all 50 or so samples.

As to this clone: Its antigen remains undetermined. Base qualities are not provided; no much larger clone lies one nucleotide away.

Broader findings and caveats from the paper: Compared with control tumors, irradiated tumors had a greater number of dominant CDR3 motifs, and those motifs took up a bigger portion of the repertoire. Higher TCR clonality was observed in irradiated tumors than in controls, with an average of approximately 54% of the repertoire accounted for by the top 100 clonotypes, compared with roughly 45% in nephrectomy-only tumors. Because only small tumor regions of roughly 0.93 g were available, the study did not capture intratumoral heterogeneity. In blood, the top tumor clonotypes increased between baseline and 2 weeks post-radiation and then shrank by 4 weeks, which suggests that tumor-resident clones expanded only transiently. No pretreatment tumor biopsies were available, so the baseline intratumoral presence of clonotypes could not be determined. Because the trial had a single-armed design, the trial could not examine how radiation dose or scheduling affected the TCR repertoire.

TCR beta libraries were generated from genomic DNA with the immunoSEQ kit, following the manufacturer's recommendations. To prepare libraries, a first multiplex PCR with proprietary primers was run, followed by a second PCR that added unique barcodes, and a bead cleanup was done after each round. A positive control reaction and a negative control reaction, both provided in the kit, were run with every batch of samples. The final libraries were assessed on an Agilent 4200 TapeStation D1000 ScreenTape, pooled by volume, and quantified by qPCR. Sequencing was performed on an Illumina NextSeq500 using a MidOutput 150-cycle cartridge, with 156 Read1 cycles, 15 Index1 cycles, and the kit custom primers. The pooled library was loaded at around 1 pM with around 20% PhiX control spiked in. The paper's processing steps were these. Vendor-processed data were analyzed in R, and a clonotype was defined as all T cells sharing the same CDR3 nucleotide sequence. In the clone abundance analyses, frequencies were normalized to the 10,000 most abundant clones in each sample. Public T cell clones, averaging fewer than five per sample, were removed before analysis. ImmunoMap was used for dominant motif analysis with the PAM10 matrix, a gap penalty of 30, and a homology threshold of 0.3, and any motif reaching a cumulative frequency of at least 0.01 was considered dominant. A difference in abundance of at least 32-fold between compartments was used to define tumor-enriched and baseline blood-enriched clonotypes. Similarity between tumor and blood repertoires was quantified using the Baroni-Urbani and Buser coefficient, and groups were compared with two-tailed Wilcoxon tests in R. TCRdb retrieved this table from immuneACCESS and kept in-frame rearrangements only. Not all clones are present; in checked studies, unresolved V genes account for under half, and no reason is known for the remainder. V, J and clone size were drawn from that table, and D and trimming were deduced from the DNA. This sample holds 10,000 to 15,000 clones; roughly a third were observed only once. The ten largest clones take up approximately 15% of the sample.

The time point label for this specimen denotes: tumor resected at nephrectomy. The sample's treatment or condition label, in plain terms: 15 Gy SBRT to primary tumor, nephrectomy 4 weeks later. Samples came from a clinical trial, in which primary renal cell carcinomas received 15 Gy stereotactic body radiation therapy followed by nephrectomy 4 weeks later. All patients had renal cell carcinoma with clear cell pathology. Tumors were dissociated mechanically, digested with collagenase/hyaluronidase at 37 degrees C, processed in gentleMACS C tubes, and stored in liquid nitrogen. Genomic DNA for TCR sequencing was prepared using the QIAamp DNA Blood Mini Kit (Qiagen). Only samples passing all quality control checks were included in the analyses. From a lookup of the germline V gene, CDR1 and CDR2 are MNHNS and SASEGT. V loses 6 bases, J loses 4 bases, and the germline ends lie 18 bases apart. The CDR3 starts with the cysteine, ends with the phenylalanine, and has 15 residues. The only DNA kept is the CDR3, 45 bases in frame from the first base.

This clonotype was sampled from a man in his sixties with renal cell carcinoma. The V and J segments used are TRBV6-1 and TRBJ2-5; TRBD2 might be the D gene, on 5 matching bases. The sample consisted of tumor tissue, taken from a patient whose treatment included radiotherapy and nephrectomy. Here is the DNA: TGTGCCAGCAGCGAGACGGGCCCCGAGGGAGAGACCCAGTACTTC. Its protein is CASSETGPEGETQYF.